The next 13 T cell receptor beta chains were all read from a single sample in a study of cytomegalovirus exposure and HLA in healthy donors. Use of 60 Vbeta and 13 Jbeta primers characterized the PCR. Libraries were prepared by immunoSEQ multiplex PCR; TCRdb keeps only in-frame clonotypes and omits some of them. The sample has some 99,000 clones, around three quarters seen once. What was sequenced was PBMCs. These receptors came from a woman between 45 and 65 years old in good health and CMV-seropositive.

This clone was counted a single time. The rearrangement uses TRBV6-5 and TRBJ2-3; 8 positions agree with TRBD2. V trimming: 11 bases; J trimming: 5 bases; junction bases outside the gene matches: 12. CDR1 MNHEY and CDR2 SVGAGI come from the germline V gene. This CDR3 contains 14 residues. The CDR3 spells CAAQVAGRGDTQYF. The CDR3 coding sequence is TGTGCCGCCCAAGTAGCGGGGAGGGGAGATACGCAGTATTTT.

The chain links TRBV7-2 to TRBJ2-7, with D perhaps TRBD1 (5 bases). Germline V gene sequence: CDR1 SGHTA, CDR2 FQGNSA. This CDR3 has 13 amino acids. The ends were cut back, 3 bases at V and 5 bases at J, with 11 bases in the middle. The CDR3 spells CASSFQGIDEQYF. The CDR3 nucleotides are TGTGCCAGCAGCTTCCAGGGCATTGACGAGCAGTACTTC.

This clone was seen only a few times. V usage is TRBV5-8 and J usage is TRBJ2-1; possibly TRBD2 for D (6 bases). Germline V gene lookup returns CDR1 SGHTS and CDR2 YDEGEE. CDR3 length equals 17 residues. Trimming took off 0 bases at V and 5 bases at J, with 18 bases between the two ends. The CDR3 nucleotides read TGTGCCAGCAGCTTGGCGAACAGGAGGGGTGGACACAATGAGCAGTTCTTC. Protein product: CASSLANRRGGHNEQFF.

A single count supports this clone. The gene calls are TRBV7-6 and TRBJ2-5, with 8 bases aligning to TRBD2. The V and J ends lost 2 bases and 5 bases, in that order; junction bases with no gene match: 7. Germline V lookup: CDR1 SGHVS, CDR2 FNYEAQ. The CDR3 is 15 amino acids. The DNA for the CDR3 is TGTGCCAGCAGCTTAATGGCGGGGGGCGGGGAGACCCAGTACTTC. Its translation is CASSLMAGGGETQYF.

This clone has just one count. The J gene is TRBJ2-1, the V gene TRBV6-5, with 10 bases fitting TRBD2. V gave up 2 bases and J gave up 3 bases; unmatched junction bases: 4. The V gene's germline CDR1 is MNHEY and CDR2 SVGAGI. The CDR3 covers 16 residues. The CDR3 reads CASSYAGLAYYNEQFF. Here the CDR3 DNA reads TGTGCCAGCAGTTACGCGGGACTAGCGTACTACAATGAGCAGTTCTTC.

The chain recombines TRBV2 with TRBJ1-2; D not resolved. The V gene's germline CDR1 is SNHLY and CDR2 FYNNEI. The CDR3 spans 13 residues. The ends were cut back, 7 bases at V and 3 bases at J, with 12 bases in the middle. The CDR3 sequence: CASTPESYYGYTF. The CDR3 DNA follows: TGTGCCAGCACGCCAGAATCGTACTATGGCTACACCTTC. Drawing the rest from reference TRBV2 and TRBJ1-2, the complete variable domain is EPEVTQTPSHQVTQMGQEVILRCVPISNHLYFYWYRQILGQKVEFLVSFYNNEISEKSEIFDDQFSVERPDGSNFTLKIRSTKLEDSAMYFCASTPESYYGYTFGSGTRLTVV.

This clone was counted only a few times. V and J are TRBV6-1 and TRBJ1-2, with D possibly matching TRBD1 (6 bases). Trimming left V 6 bases short and J 3 bases short, with 14 bases between. Germline V gene sequence: CDR1 MNHNS, CDR2 SASEGT. The length of the CDR3 is 14 residues. Written as DNA, the CDR3 is TGTGCCAGCAGGCTTGGGGGCAGTGACTATGGCTACACCTTC. Encoded protein: CASRLGGSDYGYTF.

The chain joins TRBV11-2 to TRBJ2-7, with TRBD1 as a possible D gene (6 bases). Trimming shortened V by 5 bases and J by 2 bases, and 10 bases separated the two germline ends. The CDR3 loop spans 13 amino acids. CDR1 is SGHAT, CDR2 FQNNGV, per germline. As DNA, the CDR3 is TGTGCCAGCAGCGCGGACAGCGCCTACGAGCAGTACTTC. Amino acid sequence: CASSADSAYEQYF.

This chain uses TRBV21-1 with TRBJ2-5; TRBD2, the table's D call, lacks a check against the DNA. TRBV21-1 is labeled a pseudogene. This CDR3 has 11 amino acids. The CDR3 reads CASSTRTMQYF. CDR3 coding DNA: TGTGCCAGCAGCACGAGAACGATGCAGTACTTC.

The rearrangement joins TRBV6-4 to TRBJ2-1, with 10 bases matching TRBD2. The CDR3 is 15 residues long. J lost 5 bases, V lost 1 base, and 2 bases had no gene match. The germline gives CDR1 MRHNA, CDR2 SNTAGT. The CDR3: CASSDYLAGDNEQFF. CDR3 in DNA: TGTGCCAGCAGTGACTACCTAGCGGGGGACAATGAGCAGTTCTTC.

This rearrangement joins TRBV7-2 to TRBJ2-7; 11 bases line up with TRBD2. Germline values: CDR1 SGHTA, CDR2 FQGNSA. This CDR3 comprises 14 residues. J gave up 6 bases and V 8 bases, and 9 bases lay outside the gene matches. The CDR3 loop reads CASQQGTSGSEQYF. In DNA form, the CDR3 reads TGTGCCAGCCAGCAAGGGACTAGCGGTAGCGAGCAGTACTTC.

V and J are TRBV4-2 and TRBJ2-3; 7 bases fit TRBD2. Looked up from germline, CDR1 is LGHNA and CDR2 is YNFKEQ. Trimming cost V 1 base and J 5 bases; bases outside gene matches: 18. The length of the CDR3 is 19 residues. This chain's CDR3 is CASSQGSQEWRGWEDTQYF. The CDR3 bases are TGTGCCAGCAGCCAAGGGTCCCAGGAGTGGCGGGGGTGGGAAGATACGCAGTATTTT.

The chain uses TRBV5-1 and TRBJ1-2; no firm D call. The CDR3 spans 15 residues. V lost 1 base, J lost 2 bases, and 12 bases lay in between. CDR1 is SGHRS and CDR2 is YFSETQ in the germline V gene. The CDR3 protein is CASSLHGRQNYGYTF. CDR3 nucleotide sequence: TGCGCCAGCAGCTTGCACGGTCGCCAAAACTATGGCTACACCTTC.